A single T cell receptor (beta chain) is shown here with its context. Its antigen is not yet known. It has no much larger one-base neighbor in the sample; base qualities were not kept. Library construction relied on the immunoSEQ multiplex PCR assay. The authors' pipeline ran thus. To diagnose cytomegalovirus status from the catalog of TCR beta chain sequences, a statistical classification framework was built. TCRdb obtained this table from immuneACCESS and retained in-frame rearrangements with V and J assigned. These tables miss some clones; where compared with another copy, unresolved V genes account for less than half of the shortfall, and the remainder is unexplained. V, J and clone size reflect that table, while D and trimming were determined from the DNA. The sample table lists about 73,000 clones, around 96% of them with a count of one. Together, the top ten hold 3% to 3.5% of the sample. This sample is part of a study of cytomegalovirus exposure and HLA in healthy donors (dated by TCRdb to 2016 to 2017). Regarding the study in general: According to a later analysis, the 120 or so validation repertoires were produced on the same platform as the 666 repertoires of the first cohort. The study was designed to test whether signatures of past pathogen exposure could be identified by cataloging public T cell receptors. In addition to the first cohort of roughly 670 subjects, a separate validation cohort of about 120 different subjects was used. High-throughput TCR immunosequencing, statistical association of individual TCRs with disease status, and machine learning were combined to predict cytomegalovirus infection status. Points the paper makes about the study in general: Most TCR sequences were seen in very few donors, while some public TCRs were found in many individuals. In both the original and validation cohorts, the classifier was reported to diagnose cytomegalovirus status with high specificity and sensitivity. Of the cluster scores, 85% to 95% were above 0 in a later analysis, which found that TCRs clustered in the first cohort also tended to co-occur in the 130 or so validation repertoires. In the study, 150 to 200 TCR beta chains were listed as associated with cytomegalovirus. In vitro tests confirmed that a few of the cytomegalovirus-associated TCR beta chains recognize cytomegalovirus antigens. The authors suggested that the approach could potentially be extended to other disease states and immunological phenotypes. A later analysis had no HLA typing for the validation cohort, so co-occurrence there was scored across all 130 or so repertoires.

Donors formed part of the validation cohort, which comprised 120 subjects and was distinct from the first cohort of 690 or so subjects. V gives up 5 bases and J gives up 0 bases, and the segment between their germline ends measures 14 bases. CDR1 GTSNPN and CDR2 SVGIG are derived from the germline V gene (reference sequence). The CDR3 spans 15 residues, from the cysteine through the phenylalanine. Only the CDR3 part of the read is kept: 45 bases, read in frame from the first base. The sequence links TRBV30 to TRBJ1-3; the D segment could be TRBD1, given 5 matching bases. The source is a man between 18 and 35 years old in good health and CMV-seronegative. Sequences were obtained from PBMCs. The DNA sequence follows: TGTGCCTGGGCGACAGAAAAGTACTCTGGAAACACCATATATTTT. Translated, this is CAWATEKYSGNTIYF.